The 32 T cell receptor beta chains given below trace back to one sample, sequenced in a study of PD-1 blockade in classical Hodgkin lymphoma. Time point reported: newly diagnosed, previously untreated cHL patient sample. Negative selection with magnetic separation was used to purify CD4+ T cells from thawed PBMCs. Sequencing was performed with immunoSEQ multiplex PCR; in TCRdb, only in-frame clones are kept and a portion is missing. The top ten hold 0.35% of the sample, which has around 31,000 clones, more than 80% seen once. The sequencing sample was made of CD4+ T cells from blood. These receptors were collected from a human donor with classical Hodgkin lymphoma.

In this sample, this clone turned up a few times. J is TRBJ1-2 and V is TRBV27, with a tentative D call TRBD1 (5 bases). Germline CDR1 and CDR2: MNHEY and SMNVEV (reference sequence). Trimming left V 4 bases short and J 8 bases short, with 11 bases between. The CDR3 has 12 residues. The CDR3 sequence: CASSSRAGGYTF. CDR3 nucleotide sequence: TGTGCCAGCAGTTCCAGGGCGGGCGGCTACACCTTC.

In its sample, this clone was seen once. The chain joins TRBV7-2 to TRBJ2-1, with a possible D match to TRBD2 (6 bases). The V end lost 4 bases, the J end lost 5 bases, and 15 bases lay between the germline ends. The CDR3 is 15 residues long. The V gene's germline CDR1 is SGHTA and CDR2 FQGNSA. DNA of the CDR3: TGTGCCAGCAGCTACTACCGGGACTGGAACAATGAGCAGTTCTTC. Its translation is CASSYYRDWNNEQFF.

The chain links TRBV6-4 to TRBJ2-4; tentative D call: TRBD2 (6 bases). CDR3 length equals 13 residues. V was trimmed by 5 bases and J by 8 bases, leaving 13 bases between them. Germline V gene sequence: CDR1 MRHNA, CDR2 SNTAGT. CDR3 amino acids: CASSTDPGDIQYF. The CDR3 nucleotides are TGTGCCAGCAGTACGGACCCGGGAGACATTCAGTACTTC.

The gene calls are TRBV5-3 and TRBJ1-5; D is unresolved. TRBV5-3 is reported as an ORF; its role is uncertain. Trimming removed 1 base from V and 4 bases from J, with 6 bases in between. This CDR3 is built from 13 residues. The DNA for the CDR3 is TGTGCCAGAAGCTTGAGCACTAATCAGCCCCAGCATTTT. Protein: CARSLSTNQPQHF.

V usage is TRBV6-5 and J usage is TRBJ2-5; TRBD2 matches 10 bases. Germline V lookup: CDR1 MNHEY, CDR2 SVGAGI. The ends lost 6 bases at V and 2 bases at J; junction bases unmatched: 3. CDR3 length: 14 amino acids. Here the CDR3 reads CASSLSGRQETQYF. CDR3 bases: TGTGCCAGCAGCCTTAGCGGGAGGCAAGAGACCCAGTACTTC.

The rearrangement links TRBV2 to TRBJ2-7, with TRBD2 matching over 8 bases. Germline values: CDR1 SNHLY, CDR2 FYNNEI. The ends lost 2 bases at V and 6 bases at J; junction bases unmatched: 9. This CDR3 has 15 residues. The CDR3 DNA follows: TGTGCCAGCAGTGAAACAAGGGCGGGGACTAGCGAGCAGTACTTC. Its translation: CASSETRAGTSEQYF.

The sample holds one count of this clone. V and J are TRBV5-1 and TRBJ2-7; D remains unclear. Germline values: CDR1 SGHRS, CDR2 YFSETQ. The CDR3 is 14 residues long. The V end was cut by 0 bases, the J end by 3 bases, with 10 bases between. CDR3 sequence: CASSLAPGSYEQYF. CDR3 bases: TGCGCCAGCAGCTTGGCCCCGGGCAGCTACGAGCAGTACTTC. The full variable domain, rest sourced from reference TRBV5-1 and TRBJ2-7, is KAGVTQTPRYLIKTRGQQVTLSCSPISGHRSVSWYQQTPGQGLQFLFEYFSETQRNKGNFPGRFSGRQFSNSRSEMNVSTLELGDSALYLCASSLAPGSYEQYFGPGTRLTVT.

This chain links TRBV6-5 with TRBJ2-7, with 9 bases identical to TRBD1. Germline values: CDR1 MNHEY, CDR2 SVGAGI. This CDR3 has 13 amino acids. Trimming cost V 6 bases and J 4 bases; bases outside gene matches: 4. CDR3 amino acids: CASRRQGVYEQYF. The CDR3 coding sequence is TGTGCCAGCAGACGACAGGGGGTGTACGAGCAGTACTTC.

The V gene is TRBV5-1, the J gene TRBJ2-3, with 9 bases fitting TRBD1. The CDR3 runs to 12 residues. The germline gives CDR1 SGHRS, CDR2 YFSETQ. Unmatched junction bases numbered 11, after V lost 7 bases and J lost 14 bases. The CDR3, as DNA: TGCGCCAGCCACCCGGGACAGGGTAGGAGGTATTTT. It is translated as CASHPGQGRRYF.

This rearrangement joins TRBV7-7 to TRBJ2-5, with 9 nucleotides matching TRBD2. V shed 0 bases and J 5 bases; nucleotides not matched to a gene: 7. The CDR3 has 16 amino acids. Germline V lookup: CDR1 SSHAT, CDR2 FNYEAQ (reference sequence). The CDR3 sequence is CASSLARAGGQETQYF. CDR3 sequence (DNA): TGTGCCAGCAGCTTAGCGCGGGCGGGAGGGCAGGAGACCCAGTACTTC.

V usage is TRBV7-2 and J usage is TRBJ1-1; TRBD1 matches at 7 bases. CDR3 size: 17 residues. V lost 1 base to trimming and J lost 6 bases; unmatched junction nucleotides: 14. Germline values: CDR1 SGHTA, CDR2 FQGNSA. Written as DNA, the CDR3 is TGTGCCAGCAGCTTAGACCCAGGGGGGGGTTTGAGCGCTGAAGCTTTCTTT. Translation: CASSLDPGGGLSAEAFF.

The chain links TRBV29-1 to TRBJ2-3, with TRBD2 identical over 7 bases. The trim removed 6 bases at V and 1 base at J, leaving 10 bases unmatched. The germline CDR1 and CDR2 sequences are SQVTM and ANQGSEA. CDR3 length: 15 amino acids. The CDR3 bases are TGCAGCGTCGAACCGAGCGGGGTCGGCACAGATACGCAGTATTTT. It encodes CSVEPSGVGTDTQYF.

The chain carries TRBV5-1 and TRBJ2-5; the match to TRBD1 covers 8 bases. The CDR3 runs to 15 residues. The J segment lost 3 bases and the V segment lost 4 bases, leaving 8 bases of the junction unmatched. Germline loops: CDR1 SGHRS, CDR2 YFSETQ. The CDR3: CASSRRTGREETQYF. CDR3 nucleotides: TGCGCCAGCAGCCGCCGGACAGGGCGCGAAGAGACCCAGTACTTC.

This clone was counted between two and nine times. The chain joins TRBV7-9 to TRBJ2-1; D not certain. Germline assignment: CDR1 SEHNR and CDR2 FQNEAQ (reference sequence). The V end lost 1 base, the J end lost 9 bases, and 4 bases lay between the germline ends. CDR3 length: 11 residues. The CDR3 DNA follows: TGTGCCAGCAGCTTAGTATCTGAGCAGTTCTTC. Its protein product is CASSLVSEQFF.

The CDR3: CASSSRWRGAKNIQYF. CDR3 in DNA: TGTGCCAGCAGTTCCCGATGGCGGGGGGCCAAAAACATTCAGTACTTC. The chain recombines TRBV28 with TRBJ2-4, with 7 bases matching TRBD2. Germline V gene sequence: CDR1 MDHEN, CDR2 SYDVKM. V shed 4 bases and J 1 base; nucleotides not matched to a gene: 7. The CDR3 has 16 amino acids.

The chain has TRBV23-1 and TRBJ2-3; D may be TRBD1 or TRBD2 (10 bases each). TRBV23-1 is placed among ORFs of uncertain function. V gave up 1 base and J gave up 6 bases, with 29 bases separating them. This CDR3 has 20 amino acids. The CDR3 sequence is CASSQWTGGLGLAGGDTQYF. CDR3 DNA sequence: TGCGCCAGCAGTCAATGGACAGGGGGGCTGGGATTAGCGGGAGGCGATACGCAGTATTTT.

CDR3 in amino acids: CASRRQGSYEQYF. In nucleotides, the CDR3 is TGTGCCAGCCGGAGACAGGGCTCCTACGAGCAGTACTTC. The chain joins TRBV6-6 to TRBJ2-7; TRBD1 aligns across 7 bases. The CDR3 has 13 residues. V lost 8 bases to trimming and J lost 0 bases; unmatched junction nucleotides: 4. Germline V CDR1 and CDR2: MNHNY, SVGAGI (reference sequence).

The chain has TRBV19 and TRBJ2-3; 10 positions match TRBD1. Per the germline V gene, CDR1 is LNHDA and CDR2 is SQIVND (reference sequence). V gave up 4 bases and J gave up 4 bases; unmatched junction bases: 5. The CDR3 spans 15 residues. The CDR3 coding sequence is TGTGCCAGTAGTACCGACAGGGGGCCTGCAGATACGCAGTATTTT. This sequence encodes CASSTDRGPADTQYF.

This sequence joins TRBV27 and TRBJ2-7; 7 nucleotides align to TRBD1. The V gene end was trimmed by 2 bases and the J gene end by 2 bases; junction bases not matched to a gene: 3. Per the germline V gene, CDR1 is MNHEY and CDR2 is SMNVEV (reference sequence). The CDR3 is made up of 14 amino acids. The DNA of the CDR3 is TGTGCCAGCAGTTTAGAGGGGGCGGCCTACGAGCAGTACTTC. Amino acid sequence: CASSLEGAAYEQYF.

The V and J genes are TRBV7-2 and TRBJ2-7; TRBD2 is a possible D gene (6 bases). V was clipped by 2 bases and J by 1 base, with 12 bases between them. The germline V gene has CDR1 SGHTA and CDR2 FQGNSA. This CDR3 spans 15 amino acids. CDR3 sequence (DNA): TGTGCCAGCAGCTTATTAGCTAGCGTTTCCTACGAGCAGTACTTC. Its translation: CASSLLASVSYEQYF.

The chain uses TRBV11-3 and TRBJ1-3; 8 bases fit TRBD1. V gave up 5 bases and J gave up 8 bases; unmatched junction bases: 17. The CDR3 is made up of 17 amino acids. Looked up from germline, CDR1 is SGHNT and CDR2 is YENEEA. The CDR3 loop is CASSQAHPTGAGDTIYF. The CDR3, as DNA: TGTGCCAGCAGCCAGGCACATCCGACAGGGGCCGGGGACACCATATATTTT. Full variable domain (missing parts from reference TRBV11-3 and TRBJ1-3): EAGVVQSPRYKIIEKKQPVAFWCNPISGHNTLYWYLQNLGQGPELLIRYENEEAVDDSQLPKDRFSAERLKGVDSTLKIQPAELGDSAVYLCASSQAHPTGAGDTIYFGEGSWLTVV.

V usage is TRBV6-1 and J usage is TRBJ1-5; the D is unclear. Between the trimmed V and J ends, which lost 5 bases and 7 bases, there was a span of 12 bases. The CDR3 loop spans 13 amino acids. Germline V gene lookup returns CDR1 MNHNS and CDR2 SASEGT. DNA of the CDR3: TGTGCCAGCAGTTTCGGGGAGAACCAGCCCCAGCATTTT. Protein product: CASSFGENQPQHF.

The CDR3 DNA reads TGTGCTAGTTCTAGCGGGAGGGGAACCGGGGAGCTGTTTTTT. Translated: CASSSGRGTGELFF. The rearrangement uses TRBV12-5 and TRBJ2-2; 12 bases agree with TRBD2. The CDR3 extends over 14 amino acids. Germline CDR1 reads LGHNT; CDR2 reads FRNRAP. The J segment lost 5 bases and the V segment lost 8 bases, leaving 3 bases of the junction unmatched.

This clone was counted only a few times. The chain is built from TRBV29-1 and TRBJ1-5; tentatively, D is TRBD1 (6 bases). Trimming removed 0 bases from V and 6 bases from J, with 9 bases in between. The CDR3 loop spans 13 amino acids. Germline V gene sequence: CDR1 SQVTM, CDR2 ANQGSEA. For the CDR3, the DNA is TGCAGCGTTGAAGAGGGGGGCGGTCAGCCCCAGCATTTT. Its protein product is CSVEEGGGQPQHF.

The V call is TRBV7-2, the J call TRBJ2-3; 8 bases line up with TRBD2. The V segment lost 4 bases and the J segment 2 bases; nucleotides outside the gene matches: 8. CDR1 is SGHTA and CDR2 is FQGNSA in the germline V gene. This CDR3 contains 16 residues. The CDR3 region has the DNA TGTGCCAGCAGCTCGAGGCGACTAGCGTTCACAGATACGCAGTATTTT. It encodes CASSSRRLAFTDTQYF.

This clone has a handful of counts. The sample has other DNA sequences that encode this CDR3 too. The chain is built from TRBV28 and TRBJ1-5; 8 nucleotides agree with TRBD1. Germline V CDR1 and CDR2: MDHEN, SYDVKM. The CDR3 length is 12 residues. V lost 6 bases and J lost 11; bases outside the gene matches: 6. CDR3 loop: CASRQGALAQHF. CDR3 bases: TGTGCCAGCAGGCAGGGGGCCTTGGCCCAGCATTTT.

This chain uses TRBV5-1 with TRBJ1-1; D gene uncertain. V was trimmed by 6 bases and J by 5 bases, leaving 11 bases between them. From germline, CDR1 is SGHRS and CDR2 YFSETQ. This CDR3 has 12 amino acids. The CDR3 reads CASNPGGTEAFF. CDR3 DNA: TGCGCCAGCAACCCAGGAGGAACTGAAGCTTTCTTT.

This chain connects TRBV5-6 to TRBJ2-4; TRBD1 aligns across 7 bases. CDR1 and CDR2 (germline): SGHDT, YYEEEE. CDR3 length equals 13 residues. V gave up 2 bases and J gave up 13 bases; unmatched junction bases: 9. This chain's CDR3 is CASSFSSRGIQYF. Here the CDR3 DNA reads TGTGCCAGCAGCTTCAGTTCCAGGGGGATACAGTACTTC.

This chain uses TRBV2 with TRBJ2-7; a possible D gene is TRBD2 (5 bases). Germline V gene sequence: CDR1 SNHLY, CDR2 FYNNEI. Deletions cut 8 bases from V and 0 bases from J, with 14 bases between. The length of the CDR3 is 14 residues. The DNA of the CDR3 is TGTGCCAGCCAGCGGTTAAAGAGCTCCTACGAGCAGTACTTC. The encoded protein is CASQRLKSSYEQYF.

This clone was recorded only once. The V gene is TRBV10-3, the J gene TRBJ2-1; TRBD1 or TRBD2 may be the D gene (6 bases each). Germline lookup yields CDR1 ENHRY and CDR2 SYGVKD. The germline V and J ends were trimmed by 7 bases and 1 base, with 8 bases remaining between them. The CDR3 is made up of 13 amino acids. The CDR3, as DNA: TGTGCCATCAAGGGGGGTTCCTACAATGAGCAGTTCTTC. Amino acid sequence: CAIKGGSYNEQFF.

The chain has TRBV5-4 and TRBJ2-7; weak D call: TRBD1 (6 bases). Trimming cost V 2 bases and J 6 bases, with 12 bases left between them. Germline V gene sequence: CDR1 SGHNT, CDR2 YYREEE (reference sequence). CDR3 length: 13 residues. The CDR3 loop is CASSFQGSGEQYF. The CDR3 DNA reads TGTGCCAGCAGCTTTCAGGGGAGTGGCGAGCAGTACTTC.

In this sample, this clone turned up a few times. The chain carries TRBV28 and TRBJ2-7; D may be TRBD2 (6 bases). The V gene lost 4 bases and the J gene lost 1 base, with 8 bases spanning the gap. The CDR3 extends over 13 amino acids. CDR1 and CDR2 (germline): MDHEN, SYDVKM. The CDR3 bases are TGTGCCAGCAGTTCAGCGGGTTCCTACGAGCAGTACTTC. Protein sequence: CASSSAGSYEQYF.